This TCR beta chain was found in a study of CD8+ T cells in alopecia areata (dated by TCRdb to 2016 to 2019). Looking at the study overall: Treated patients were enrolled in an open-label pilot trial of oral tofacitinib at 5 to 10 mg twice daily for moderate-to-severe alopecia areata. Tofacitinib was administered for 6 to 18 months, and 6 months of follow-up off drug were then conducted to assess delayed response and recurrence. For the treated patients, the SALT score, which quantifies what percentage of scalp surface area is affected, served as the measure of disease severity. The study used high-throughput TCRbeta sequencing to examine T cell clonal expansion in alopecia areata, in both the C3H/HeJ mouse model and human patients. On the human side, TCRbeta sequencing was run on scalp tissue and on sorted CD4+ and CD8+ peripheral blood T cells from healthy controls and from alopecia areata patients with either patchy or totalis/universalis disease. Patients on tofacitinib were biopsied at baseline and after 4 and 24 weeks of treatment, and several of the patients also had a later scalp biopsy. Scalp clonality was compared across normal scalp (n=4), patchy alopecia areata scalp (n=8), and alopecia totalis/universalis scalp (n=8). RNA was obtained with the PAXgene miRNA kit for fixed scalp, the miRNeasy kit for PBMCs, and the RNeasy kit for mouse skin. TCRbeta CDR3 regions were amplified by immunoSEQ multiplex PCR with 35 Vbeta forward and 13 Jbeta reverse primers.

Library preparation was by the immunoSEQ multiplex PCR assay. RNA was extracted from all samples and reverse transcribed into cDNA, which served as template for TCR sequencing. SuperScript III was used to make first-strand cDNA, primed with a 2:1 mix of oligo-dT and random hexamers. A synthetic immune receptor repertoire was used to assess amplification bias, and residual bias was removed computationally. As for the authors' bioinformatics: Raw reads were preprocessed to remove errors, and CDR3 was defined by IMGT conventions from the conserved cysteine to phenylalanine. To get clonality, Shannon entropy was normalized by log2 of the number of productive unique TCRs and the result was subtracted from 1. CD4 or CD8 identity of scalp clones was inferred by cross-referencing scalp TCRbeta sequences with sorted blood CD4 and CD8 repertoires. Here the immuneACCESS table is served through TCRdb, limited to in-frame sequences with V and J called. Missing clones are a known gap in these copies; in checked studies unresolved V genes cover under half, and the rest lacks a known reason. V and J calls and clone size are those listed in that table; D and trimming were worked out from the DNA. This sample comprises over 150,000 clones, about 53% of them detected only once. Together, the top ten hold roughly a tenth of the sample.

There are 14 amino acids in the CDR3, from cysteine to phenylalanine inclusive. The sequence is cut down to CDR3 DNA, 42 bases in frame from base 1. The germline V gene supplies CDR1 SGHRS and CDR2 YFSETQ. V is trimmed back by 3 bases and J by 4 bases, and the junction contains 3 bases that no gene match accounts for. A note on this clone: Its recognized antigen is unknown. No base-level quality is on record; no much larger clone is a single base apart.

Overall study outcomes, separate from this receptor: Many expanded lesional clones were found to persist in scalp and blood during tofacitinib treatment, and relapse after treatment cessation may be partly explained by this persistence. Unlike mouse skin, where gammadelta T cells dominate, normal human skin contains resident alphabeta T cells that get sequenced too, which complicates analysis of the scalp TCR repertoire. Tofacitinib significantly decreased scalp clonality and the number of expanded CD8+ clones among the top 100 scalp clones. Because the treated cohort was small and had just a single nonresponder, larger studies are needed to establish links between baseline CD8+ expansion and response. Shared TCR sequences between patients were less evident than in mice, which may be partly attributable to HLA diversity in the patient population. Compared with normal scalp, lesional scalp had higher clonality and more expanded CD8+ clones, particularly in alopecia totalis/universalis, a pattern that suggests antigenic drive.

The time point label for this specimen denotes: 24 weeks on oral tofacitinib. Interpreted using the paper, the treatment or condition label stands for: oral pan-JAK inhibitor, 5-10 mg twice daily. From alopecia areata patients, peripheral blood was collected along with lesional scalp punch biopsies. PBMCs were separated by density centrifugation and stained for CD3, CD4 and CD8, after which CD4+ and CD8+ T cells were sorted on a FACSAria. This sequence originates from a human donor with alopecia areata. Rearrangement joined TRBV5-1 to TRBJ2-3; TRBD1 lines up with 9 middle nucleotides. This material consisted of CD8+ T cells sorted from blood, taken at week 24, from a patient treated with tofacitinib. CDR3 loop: CASSYDRGADTQYF. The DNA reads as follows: TGCGCCAGCAGCTACGACAGGGGGGCAGATACGCAGTATTTT.